The entry below describes one TCR beta chain. Its antigen is undetermined. Here immunoSEQ multiplex PCR was the method, and the copy in TCRdb shows in-frame clones only, minus some. The sample records about 400,000 clones, about 91% being singletons. The data derive from a study of Ad26.COV2.S vaccination and SARS-CoV-2 variants. About the study: Donor allocation was to the COV1001 Ad26.COV2.S trial arm. By the intramuscular route, Ad26.COV2.S was given once, or twice 56 days apart.

Treatment defined: some 20 received Ad26.COV2.S at low or high dose, single or two shots; 5 received placebo; per-sample allocation not given. After the first vaccine or placebo injection, samples were drawn on day 63. The V gene lost 4 bases and the J gene lost 7 bases, with 13 bases spanning the gap. CDR3 size: 13 residues. CDR1 is SGHDN, CDR2 FVKESK, per germline. General study points: Vaccine and placebo recipients had similar non-spike TCR breadth.

The sequenced sample was peripheral blood, obtained in a trial of Ad26.COV2.S vaccine versus placebo. This sequence joins TRBV14 and TRBJ1-2; D not resolved. The clonotype originates from a person aged 18-65 years who received the Ad26.COV2.S COVID-19 vaccine or a placebo. DNA for the CDR3: TGTGCCAGCAGCCGGGGTACAGTTCCTGGCTACACCTTC. Translated, it gives CASSRGTVPGYTF.